This T cell receptor beta chain was captured in a study of blood T cell repertoires in COVID-19. V gave up 0 bases and J gave up 6 bases, with 20 bases separating them. The V gene's germline CDR1 is SGHRS and CDR2 YFSETQ. CDR3 length: 17 residues. Participants were aged roughly 18 to 100 years from about two dozen US areas. Cohort 3 recovered donors had two negative PCRs, clearance, or symptom resolution. Produced via immunoSEQ multiplex PCR; TCRdb's table is partial and in-frame only. In the table there are approximately 270,000 clones, over 75% of which are singletons. The sample comprised PBMCs or T cells enriched from blood (not recorded which). The chain recombines TRBV5-1 with TRBJ2-3, with TRBD2 as a possible D gene (5 bases). This clonotype was obtained from a woman between 45 and 60 years old who had recovered from COVID-19. DNA for the CDR3: TGCGCCAGCAGCTTGGCCAAAAGCGGTACCTTGTCGGATACGCAGTATTTT. It yields the protein CASSLAKSGTLSDTQYF.